This entry concerns a single TCR beta chain. Germline lookup yields CDR1 LNHDA and CDR2 SQIVND (reference sequence). The V end was cut by 5 bases, the J end by 7 bases, with 15 bases between. This CDR3 is built from 13 residues. This sample is part of a study of OX40 agonist ivuxolimab in advanced cancers. Measured with immunoSEQ multiplex PCR; TCRdb has only the in-frame clones, and not every one. The sample lists tens of thousands of clones, roughly 85% occurring once. Sequenced here: CD4+ or CD8+ T cells sorted from blood, sampled in a trial of the OX40 agonist ivuxolimab. This TCR came from an adult with an advanced solid tumor such as melanoma, head and neck, liver or kidney cancer. The chain combines TRBV19 with TRBJ2-7, with a weak D call TRBD2 (5 bases). The CDR3 DNA reads TGTGCCAGTAGTGCCGGACTCAACGGGGAGCAGTACTTC. Its translation: CASSAGLNGEQYF.